The source of this T cell receptor (beta chain) is a study of blood T cell repertoires in COVID-19. Method: immunoSEQ multiplex PCR; TCRdb's copy keeps in-frame clones and lacks some. The sample contains 170,000 or so clones, 85% to 90% of which appear only once. The source material was peripheral blood. This clonotype originated in a man aged 50 to 59 with active or convalescent COVID-19.

The CDR3 loop reads CASSPEEGPVGYTF. CDR3 nucleotides: TGTGCCAGCAGCCCAGAGGAGGGCCCCGTAGGCTACACCTTC. This chain links TRBV7-2 with TRBJ1-2; D not certain. The germline CDR1 and CDR2 sequences are SGHTA and FQGNSA. V lost 5 bases, J lost 8 bases, and 18 bases lay in between. The length of the CDR3 is 14 residues.